The 14 T cell receptor beta chains in this list originate from one sample, sequenced in a study of CD8 T cells in ankylosing spondylitis. From the 5' RACE reads, TCRdb called clonotypes with MiXCR, one entry per CDR3 protein. The profile shows 200,000 to 250,000 distinct CDR3 sequences, about 10% of them singletons. The sample comprised blood, either unsorted or a sorted T cell fraction (not recorded which). These TCRs come from a male donor with ankylosing spondylitis or in good health (not recorded which).

On this clonotype itself: Compared with germline, one end of the junction differs, possibly owing to a read error. The genes are TRBV20-1 and TRBJ2-5, with TRBD2 matching over 11 bases. Germline values: CDR1 DFQATT, CDR2 SNEGSKA (reference sequence). The CDR3 totals 16 residues. The CDR3 reads CSALAGGTLYQETQHF. Written as DNA, the CDR3 is TGCAGTGCTCTAGCGGGGGGAACCCTTTATCAAGAGACCCAGCACTTC.

This clonotype was picked up a small number of times. The chain employs TRBV28 and TRBJ1-1; D unclear. The CDR3 spans 14 residues. Germline V gives CDR1 MDHEN, CDR2 SYDVKM. V lost 6 bases, J lost 2 bases, and 13 bases lay in between. CDR3 sequence: CASRPPLSNTEAFF. The CDR3 DNA follows: TGTGCCAGCAGGCCACCTCTAAGTAACACTGAAGCTTTCTTT.

In this sample, this clonotype turned up a few times. V and J are TRBV24-1 and TRBJ1-5; D remains unclear. The CDR3 runs to 14 residues. V lost 4 bases, J lost 3 bases, and 9 bases lay in between. Germline CDR1 and CDR2: KGHDR and SFDVKD. The CDR3 DNA sequence: TGTGCCACCAGTGAACCAGGTCCCAATCAGCCCCAGCATTTT. It translates to CATSEPGPNQPQHF.

This clonotype was counted many times. The V call is TRBV7-2, the J call TRBJ2-1; D is perhaps TRBD2 (6 bases). This CDR3 has 15 residues. Trimming shortened V by 1 base and J by 4 bases, and 11 bases separated the two germline ends. Per germline, CDR1 SGHTA and CDR2 FQGNSA. The CDR3 protein is CASSLGRGGYNEQFF. Here the CDR3 DNA reads TGTGCCAGCAGCTTAGGGCGGGGCGGTTACAATGAGCAGTTCTTC.

There are many counts of this clonotype. This sequence joins TRBV12-3 or TRBV12-4 and TRBJ1-4; TRBD1 is a possible D gene (6 bases). The CDR3 length is 16 residues. V lost 2 bases, J lost 5 bases, and 15 bases lay in between. CDR3 DNA sequence: TGTGCCAGCAGTTTACGACAGGTCCGCCGAAATGAAAAACTGTTTTTT. Translating it yields CASSLRQVRRNEKLFF.

V is TRBV20-1 and J is TRBJ2-2; 13 bases are a match to TRBD2. V was pared by 6 bases and J by 6 bases, with 10 bases of the junction left unmatched. The CDR3 is made up of 16 amino acids. Germline V gene data show CDR1 as DFQATT and CDR2 as SNEGSKA (reference sequence). CDR3 nucleotides: TGCAGTGCGTTCCCCCAACTAGCGGGGGGGTCCGGGGAGCTGTTTTTT. Translated: CSAFPQLAGGSGELFF.

This clonotype was seen at least ten times. The V call is TRBV7-2, the J call TRBJ2-3; 8 bases fit TRBD2. The ends lost 1 base at V and 6 bases at J; junction bases unmatched: 6. The V gene's germline CDR1 is SGHTA and CDR2 FQGNSA. This CDR3 is built from 15 residues. The CDR3 spells CASSLVAGGLDTQYF. The DNA of the CDR3 is TGTGCCAGCAGCTTAGTGGCGGGGGGCCTGGATACGCAGTATTTT.

This clonotype was counted at least ten times. V is TRBV12-3 or TRBV12-4 and J is TRBJ1-6; 7 bases fit TRBD1. The CDR3 is made up of 16 amino acids. After removal of 5 bases from V and 7 bases from J, the junction contained 11 bases not matched to a gene. The CDR3 region is CASSPPPRQGNSPLHF. In DNA form, the CDR3 reads TGTGCCAGCAGTCCACCCCCACGACAGGGCAATTCACCCCTCCACTTT.

This clonotype has a count of ten or more. The chain is built from TRBV6-1 and TRBJ2-7; TRBD1 is a possible D gene (5 bases). Trimming shortened V by 4 bases and J by 0 bases, and 10 bases separated the two germline ends. This CDR3 has 14 amino acids. Germline CDR1 MNHNS, CDR2 SASEGT. CDR3 coding DNA: TGTGCCAGCAGTGCGGGCGACAGCTCCTACGAGCAGTACTTC. Translation: CASSAGDSSYEQYF.

V usage is TRBV9 and J usage is TRBJ2-5, with D maybe TRBD2 (5 bases). Trimming stripped 1 base from V and 3 bases from J, with 16 bases between. Per germline, CDR1 SGDLS and CDR2 YYNGEE. The CDR3 is 16 amino acids. CDR3 residues: CASSVSSVVLEETQYF. In DNA form, the CDR3 reads TGTGCCAGCAGCGTATCTTCTGTGGTACTAGAAGAGACCCAGTACTTC.

The chain joins TRBV5-1 to TRBJ1-2, with 11 nucleotides matching TRBD1. Germline V gene lookup returns CDR1 SGHRS and CDR2 YFSETQ. This CDR3 spans 17 amino acids. The junction had 15 bases not matched to a gene; V was cut back by 4 bases and J by 7 bases. CDR3 residues: CASSPETPGQGGGGYTF. The CDR3 coding sequence is TGCGCCAGCAGCCCTGAAACCCCGGGACAGGGGGGCGGTGGCTACACCTTC.

This clonotype has only a few counts. This chain connects TRBV7-2 to TRBJ2-1; TRBD1 agrees at 8 bases. The germline CDR1 and CDR2 sequences are SGHTA and FQGNSA. V dropped 5 bases and J dropped 9; count of bases not matched to a gene: 18. The CDR3 runs to 17 residues. The DNA of the CDR3 is TGTGCCAGCAGCCCCCGCCCCCGGGCAGGGGGCAACGGTGAGCAGTTCTTC. Encoded protein: CASSPRPRAGGNGEQFF.

This clonotype was detected only a few times. V is TRBV5-1 and J is TRBJ2-1; TRBD1 matches at 8 bases. Germline V CDR1 and CDR2: SGHRS, YFSETQ. J was trimmed by 13 bases and V by 0 bases; bases with no gene match: 6. The CDR3 extends over 13 amino acids. CDR3 bases: TGCGCCAGCAGCTTGGCCCCGGACAGGGCTCAGTTCTTC. Amino acids: CASSLAPDRAQFF.

This clonotype was counted once. A read error is possible here, since a much larger clone lies one base away. The gene calls are TRBV7-6 and TRBJ2-7; no clear D. CDR1 is SGHVS, CDR2 FNYEAQ, per germline. The length of the CDR3 is 13 residues. CDR3 residues: CASSSGNSYEQSF. CDR3 coding DNA: TGTGCCAGCAGCTCAGGAAACTCCTACGAGCAGTCCTTC. The full variable domain, rest sourced from reference TRBV7-6 and TRBJ2-7, is GAGVSQSPRYKVTKRGQDVALRCDPISGHVSLYWYRQALGQGPEFLTYFNYEAQQDKSGLPNDRFSAERPEGSISTLTIQRTEQRDSAMYRCASSSGNSYEQSFGPGTRLTVT.